Listed below are T cell receptor beta chains from one sample, sequenced in a study of cytomegalovirus exposure and HLA in healthy donors. Generated by immunoSEQ multiplex PCR, the TCRdb table keeps only in-frame clones and is missing some. The table includes more than 95,000 clones, around 73% detected once. The sample was PBMCs. Source of these receptors: a woman between 40 and 55 years old in good health and CMV-seronegative. Both conserved end residues are part of each CDR3. The D gene is left open where the match is weak. Rows may omit the clone size; those that give it use once, few, many or a size class.

TRBV7-9	-	-	TRBJ1-4	CASSYGRATNEKLFF	TGTGCCAGCAGCTATGGGAGGGCAACTAATGAAAAACTGTTTTTT
TRBV11-3	-	-	TRBJ2-3	CASSLNIPPDTQYF	TGTGCCAGCAGCTTAAACATACCCCCAGATACGCAGTATTTT
TRBV2	-	TRBD1	TRBJ2-7	CASSGTVRYEQYF	TGTGCCAGCAGCGGGACAGTTCGCTACGAGCAGTACTTC
TRBV4-1	-	TRBD2	TRBJ2-3	CASSPGTSGSPDTQYF	TGCGCCAGCAGCCCAGGGACTAGCGGGAGTCCAGATACGCAGTATTTT
TRBV7-2	once	-	TRBJ2-1	CASRRGTFEYNEQFF	TGTGCCAGCAGACGCGGGACTTTCGAATACAATGAGCAGTTCTTC
TRBV5-1	-	TRBD2	TRBJ2-1	CASSLTGTSSYNEQFF	TGCGCCAGCAGCTTGACCGGGACTAGCAGCTACAATGAGCAGTTCTTC
TRBV15	-	-	TRBJ1-6	CATSTRGSPLHF	TGTGCCACCAGCACCAGGGGTTCACCCCTCCACTTT
TRBV7-2	once	TRBD1	TRBJ1-6	CASSTQGGSPLHF	TGTGCCAGCAGTACACAGGGGGGGTCACCCCTCCACTTT
TRBV7-8	once	TRBD1	TRBJ1-5	CASSFGQGVNQPQHF	TGTGCCAGCAGCTTCGGACAGGGGGTAAATCAGCCCCAGCATTTT
TRBV4-3	-	-	TRBJ1-1	CASSQDQAGGTEAFF	TGCGCCAGCAGCCAAGATCAGGCTGGAGGCACTGAAGCTTTCTTT
TRBV7-9	once	TRBD1	TRBJ2-5	CASSLAGGAFGQYF	TGTGCCAGCAGCTTAGCAGGGGGCGCATTCGGTCAGTACTTC
TRBV11-2	-	TRBD1	TRBJ2-5	CASRLRTGDQETQYF	TGTGCCAGCAGGCTCAGGACAGGGGATCAAGAGACCCAGTACTTC
TRBV28	-	-	TRBJ1-6	CASSLRGWQKPYSPLHF	TGTGCCAGCAGTTTAAGAGGGTGGCAGAAACCATATTCACCCCTCCACTTT
TRBV5-5	-	TRBD2	TRBJ2-7	CASSLSGSSTYEQYF	TGTGCCAGCAGCCTTAGCGGGAGTTCCACCTACGAGCAGTACTTC
TRBV5-1	-	TRBD1	TRBJ2-7	CASSITSGTGSYEQYF	TGCGCCAGCAGCATCACCTCCGGGACAGGATCCTACGAGCAGTACTTC
TRBV2	few	TRBD1	TRBJ1-4	CATEPGTGGKKLFF	TGTGCCACTGAACCCGGGACAGGGGGCAAAAAACTGTTTTTT
TRBV27	-	-	TRBJ2-3	CASSSPSAASTDTQYF	TGTGCCAGCAGTTCCCCCTCAGCGGCTAGCACAGATACGCAGTATTTT
TRBV5-1	-	TRBD1	TRBJ2-6	CASSLDRGLLSGANVLTF	TGCGCCAGCAGCTTGGACAGGGGGCTCCTCTCTGGGGCCAACGTCCTGACTTTC
TRBV4-1	-	TRBD2	TRBJ2-7	CASSQGSTGGPYEQYF	TGCGCCAGCAGCCAAGGTTCTACGGGGGGACCCTACGAGCAGTACTTC
TRBV11-2	-	TRBD1	TRBJ2-7	CASSLVWDSSYEQYF	TGTGCCAGCAGCTTAGTATGGGACAGTTCCTACGAGCAGTACTTC